The rows below give T cell receptor beta chains drawn from one sample of a study of T cells expressing NK-cell markers. Reanalyzing the 5' RACE reads, TCRdb keeps one entry per CDR3 protein, without DNA. This sample's clone table lists about 260,000 distinct CDR3 sequences. Sequencing was performed on blood T cells: a sorted CD56 or NKG2C T cell subset, CD4+ or CD8+ T cells, or bulk PBMC T cells (not recorded which). These receptors all stem from a woman between 18 and 69 years old in good health. CDR3s include the opening cysteine and the closing phenylalanine or tryptophan.

V	length	J	CDR3
TRBV7-2	16	TRBJ2-7	CASSFAGTSGSYEQYF
TRBV20-1	15	TRBJ1-5	CSARVGGSGNQPQHF
TRBV7-2	15	TRBJ2-1	CASRISGGGNNEQFF
TRBV20-1	13	TRBJ2-6	CSARAGGANVLTF
TRBV12-3/TRBV12-4	14	TRBJ1-5	CASSGTGGNQPQHF
TRBV15	14	TRBJ2-2	CATRWDYETGELFF
TRBV5-1	13	TRBJ1-1	CASSFGGPTEAFF
TRBV19	16	TRBJ1-5	CASSTTGRYSNQPQHF
TRBV6-5	11	TRBJ2-3	CASNYGDTQYF
TRBV10-2	15	TRBJ2-5	CASSMDLTGGETQYF
TRBV20-1	13	TRBJ2-1	CSASGVGYNEQFF
TRBV7-2	15	TRBJ2-1	CASSLGGQGGNEQFF
TRBV2	13	TRBJ2-7	CASRGDTYYEQYF
TRBV20-1	11	TRBJ2-3	CSATPTDTQYF
TRBV12-3/TRBV12-4	14	TRBJ2-1	CASSQTTPSGEQFF
TRBV5-1	14	TRBJ2-4	CASSLETGKNIQYF
TRBV5-1	16	TRBJ2-1	CASSLGGTGRHNEQFF
TRBV20-1	12	TRBJ2-5	CSATNLKETQYF
TRBV7-2	14	TRBJ1-4	CASSLWGSNEKLFF
TRBV10-3	15	TRBJ2-1	CAISEEQSSYNEQFF
TRBV5-1	15	TRBJ2-7	CASSPGTSGPYEQYF
TRBV7-2	15	TRBJ2-5	CASRPLGGMPETQYF
TRBV4-2	15	TRBJ2-7	CASSRSTSDSYEQYF
TRBV12-3/TRBV12-4	12	TRBJ1-1	CASSGFSPEAFF
TRBV6-1	14	TRBJ1-1	CASSKQGHNTEAFF
TRBV9	16	TRBJ2-1	CASTAQVAVTYNEQFF
TRBV30	13	TRBJ1-1	CAWSEAGHTEAFF
TRBV7-3	13	TRBJ1-1	CASSSTRGAEAFF
TRBV6-4	13	TRBJ1-1	CASKGGPGTEAFF
TRBV5-4	14	TRBJ2-1	CASSPGSGLGEQFF
TRBV5-1	13	TRBJ2-1	CASSRTGESEQFF
TRBV15	16	TRBJ2-2	CATSRDLGLVSGELFF
TRBV5-6	16	TRBJ2-6	CASSFYGIDGANVLTF
TRBV6-5	15	TRBJ2-7	CASSYRGQGSGEQYF
TRBV29-1	13	TRBJ2-1	CSVSRGAANEQFF
TRBV6-5	15	TRBJ2-4	CASSYSTAGKNIQYF
TRBV28	15	TRBJ2-7	CASSLPRGSSYEQYF
TRBV2	13	TRBJ1-1	CASRQGWNTEAFF